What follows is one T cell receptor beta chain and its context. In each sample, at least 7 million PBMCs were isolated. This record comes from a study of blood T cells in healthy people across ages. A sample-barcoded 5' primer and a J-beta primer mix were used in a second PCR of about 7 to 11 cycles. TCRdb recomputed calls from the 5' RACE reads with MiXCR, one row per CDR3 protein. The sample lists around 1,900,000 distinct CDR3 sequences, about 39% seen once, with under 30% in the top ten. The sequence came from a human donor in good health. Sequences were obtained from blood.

The CDR3 nucleotides are TGTGCCAGCAGTTTAGGAGCGGGGGGAAGGGCGCAGTATTTT. It translates to CASSLGAGGRAQYF. This chain joins TRBV12-3 or TRBV12-4 and TRBJ2-3; 9 nucleotides match TRBD2. This CDR3 has 14 amino acids. The ends lost 1 base at V and 10 bases at J; junction bases unmatched: 6.